This T cell receptor beta chain was recorded in a study of T cell responses to AZD1222 COVID-19 vaccine. Using immunoSEQ multiplex PCR, the repertoire was profiled, and TCRdb retains in-frame clones only, with some absent. This table holds some 84,000 clones, about 90% found once. V lost 1 base and J 3 bases, leaving 4 bases between the germline ends. The CDR3 consists of 14 residues. CDR1 SEHNR and CDR2 FQNEAQ come from the germline V gene (reference sequence). The receptor's source is an adult in good health. The material sequenced was peripheral blood, taken on day 0 of AZD1222 vaccination. The chain has TRBV7-9 and TRBJ2-6; D is unclear. The DNA for the CDR3 is TGTGCCAGCAGCTTAGATTATGGGGCCAACGTCCTGACTTTC. The encoded protein is CASSLDYGANVLTF.